The T cell receptor (beta chain) under discussion was sequenced for a study of T-cell memory formation after mild COVID-19. Background on the study: There were largely donor-specific TCR clusters. Overall study findings and caveats: Later expanders leaned toward CD4+, whereas clones contracting from day 15 to 85 were balanced CD4/CD8. Pre-infection memory already had some responding clones, implying cross-reactive memory joined.

Comment on this clonotype: Its specificity is not known.

This CDR3 contains 11 residues. V was pared by 7 bases and J by 4 bases, with 4 bases between. In TCRdb, the 5' RACE reads were re-called with MiXCR into one record per CDR3 protein. This sample has some 97,000 distinct CDR3 sequences; around 10% occur once, and the top ten carry around 39%. The sequence was obtained from a man aged 18 to 29 who had mild COVID-19 (a few samples of this study predate the infection). Cell type and time point are not known. The sequenced sample consisted of PBMCs or a T cell subset sorted from them (not recorded which). J is TRBJ2-2 and V is TRBV12-3 or TRBV12-4; D remains unclear. The CDR3 loop is CASTLTGELFF. CDR3 bases: TGTGCCAGCACCCTCACCGGGGAGCTGTTTTTT.